This section outlines one T cell receptor (beta chain) sequence together with its context. The CDR3 covers 16 residues. The junction had 8 bases not matched to a gene; V was cut back by 5 bases and J by 2 bases. Looked up from germline, CDR1 is SGHVS and CDR2 is FQNEAQ. The assay was immunoSEQ multiplex PCR, and TCRdb's table has in-frame clones only and misses some. The table lists around 50,000 clones, about 90% of them singletons, with 0.6% to 0.7% in the top ten. The data were obtained in a study of T cell changes during pregnancy in multiple sclerosis. This chain uses TRBV7-8 with TRBJ1-4, with TRBD1 matching over 7 bases. The sample was CD4+ T cells from peripheral blood mononuclear cells, taken after pregnancy. This sequence was found in a female donor with multiple sclerosis, enrolled in a pregnancy study. The CDR3 DNA reads as TGTGCCAGCAGCCTCAGGGGGAGGATCACTAATGAAAAACTGTTTTTT. Its protein is CASSLRGRITNEKLFF.